The TCR beta chain described here comes from a study of regulatory T cells in long-lasting Graves disease. About the study: The definition of persistent Graves' disease was over 5 years of antithyroid drugs with positive TSH receptor antibodies. Points from the study as a whole: It was in persistent disease that TRBV28, TRBJ1-2 and TRBJ2-5 were favored. Persistent patients shared more public clonotypes (around 2,500) than new patients (just under 1,000).

Investigators prepared the TCR beta libraries by applying iRepertoire HTBI primers and Arm-PCR of CDR3 regions. Original processing notes: Analysis of the samples identified 50 to 65 TRBV and 15 or so TRBJ segments. Each CDR3 protein gets one entry after TCRdb re-called the multiplex PCR reads with MiXCR. The V and J calls here are based on TCRdb, not the publication. The sample records around 300,000 distinct CDR3 sequences, roughly a fifth being singletons. This clonotype has only a few counts. Its target is not known. CDR3 length: 15 amino acids. The V end was cut by 0 bases, the J end by 2 bases, with 11 bases between. The germline V gene has CDR1 MGHRA and CDR2 YSYEKL. Documented time point: persistent/refractory GD, antithyroid drugs over 5 years with positive TRAb. PBMCs were the source of the RNA used for TCR sequencing.

V usage is TRBV4-1 and J usage is TRBJ2-7, with D perhaps TRBD1 (6 bases). The material sequenced was peripheral blood mononuclear cells (PBMCs), taken when the disease was refractory, from a patient treated with antithyroid drugs. The receptor comes from a female donor with Graves disease. CDR3 residues: CASSQEGRDTYEQYF. CDR3 sequence (DNA): TGCGCCAGCAGCCAAGAAGGACGGGACACCTACGAGCAGTACTTC.